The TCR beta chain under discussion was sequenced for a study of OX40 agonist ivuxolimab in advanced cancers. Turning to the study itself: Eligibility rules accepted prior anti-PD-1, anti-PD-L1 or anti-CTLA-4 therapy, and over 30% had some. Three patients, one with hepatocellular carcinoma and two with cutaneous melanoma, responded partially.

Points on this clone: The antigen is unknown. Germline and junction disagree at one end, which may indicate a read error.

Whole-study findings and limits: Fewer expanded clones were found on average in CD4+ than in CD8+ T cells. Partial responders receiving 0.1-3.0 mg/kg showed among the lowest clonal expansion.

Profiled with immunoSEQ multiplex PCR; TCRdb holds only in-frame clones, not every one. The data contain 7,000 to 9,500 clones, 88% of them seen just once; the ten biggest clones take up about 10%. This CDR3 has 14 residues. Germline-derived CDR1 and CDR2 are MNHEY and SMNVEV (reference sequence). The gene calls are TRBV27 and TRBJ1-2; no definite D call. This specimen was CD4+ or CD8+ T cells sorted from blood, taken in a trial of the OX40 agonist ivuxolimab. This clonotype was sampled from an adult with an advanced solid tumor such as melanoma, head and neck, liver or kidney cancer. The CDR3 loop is CAGSLYRGNYGYTF. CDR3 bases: TGTGCCGGCAGTTTATATCGGGGAAACTATGGCTACACCTTC.